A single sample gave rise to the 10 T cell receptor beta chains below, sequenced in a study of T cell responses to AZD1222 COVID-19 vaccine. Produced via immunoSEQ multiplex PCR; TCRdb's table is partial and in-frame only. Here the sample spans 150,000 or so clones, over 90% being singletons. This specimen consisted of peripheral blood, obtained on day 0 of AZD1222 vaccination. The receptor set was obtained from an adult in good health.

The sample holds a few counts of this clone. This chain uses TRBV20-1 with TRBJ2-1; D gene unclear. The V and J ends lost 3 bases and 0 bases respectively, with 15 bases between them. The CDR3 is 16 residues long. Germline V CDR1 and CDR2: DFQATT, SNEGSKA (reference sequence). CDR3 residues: CSASGLLSSSYNEQFF. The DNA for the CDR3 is TGCAGTGCTAGTGGGCTGCTTTCTTCCTCCTACAATGAGCAGTTCTTC.

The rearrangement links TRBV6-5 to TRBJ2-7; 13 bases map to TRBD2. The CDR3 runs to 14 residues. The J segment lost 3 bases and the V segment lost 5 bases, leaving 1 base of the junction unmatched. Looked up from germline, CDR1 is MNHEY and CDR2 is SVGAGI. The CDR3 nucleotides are TGTGCCAGCAGTCGGACTAGCGGGAGCTACGAGCAGTACTTC. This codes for CASSRTSGSYEQYF.

The CDR3 sequence is CAISSIRDLRYYGYTF. CDR3 DNA sequence: TGTGCCATCAGTTCGATACGGGACCTAAGATACTATGGCTACACCTTC. The rearrangement uses TRBV10-3 and TRBJ1-2, with a weak D call TRBD1 (5 bases). This CDR3 region has 16 residues. V lost 5 bases and J 3 bases, leaving 19 bases between the germline ends. Looked up from germline, CDR1 is ENHRY and CDR2 is SYGVKD.

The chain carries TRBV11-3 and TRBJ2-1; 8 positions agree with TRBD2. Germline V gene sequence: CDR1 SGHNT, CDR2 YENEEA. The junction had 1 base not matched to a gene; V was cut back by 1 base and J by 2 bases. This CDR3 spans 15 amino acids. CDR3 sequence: CASSLGGGTYNEQFF. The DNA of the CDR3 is TGTGCCAGCAGCTTAGGCGGGGGGACCTACAATGAGCAGTTCTTC.

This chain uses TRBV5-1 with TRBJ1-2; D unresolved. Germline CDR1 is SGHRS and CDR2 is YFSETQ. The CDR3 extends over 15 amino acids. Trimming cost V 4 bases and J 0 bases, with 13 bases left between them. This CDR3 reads CASSPGQVTNYGYTF. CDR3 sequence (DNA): TGCGCCAGCAGCCCAGGTCAGGTGACTAACTATGGCTACACCTTC.

The CDR3 sequence: CASKKLDSNQPQHF. As DNA, the CDR3 is TGTGCCAGCAAAAAGTTGGACAGCAATCAGCCCCAGCATTTT. The V and J genes are TRBV27 and TRBJ1-5; D is uncertain. CDR3 length: 14 amino acids. Germline assignment: CDR1 MNHEY and CDR2 SMNVEV (reference sequence). V lost 7 bases and J 1 base, leaving 11 bases between the germline ends.

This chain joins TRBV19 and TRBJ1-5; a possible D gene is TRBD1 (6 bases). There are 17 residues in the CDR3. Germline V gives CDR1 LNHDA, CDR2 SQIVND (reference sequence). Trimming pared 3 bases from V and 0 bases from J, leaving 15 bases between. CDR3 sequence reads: CASSIVGHRNSNQPQHF. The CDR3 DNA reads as TGTGCCAGTAGTATCGTGGGACACCGGAATAGCAATCAGCCCCAGCATTTT.

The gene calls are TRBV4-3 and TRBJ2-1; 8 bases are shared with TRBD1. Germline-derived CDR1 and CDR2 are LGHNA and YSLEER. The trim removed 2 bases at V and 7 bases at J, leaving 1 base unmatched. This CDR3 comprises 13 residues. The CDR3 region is CASSQRTGNEQFF. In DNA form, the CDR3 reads TGCGCCAGCAGCCAACGGACAGGGAATGAGCAGTTCTTC.

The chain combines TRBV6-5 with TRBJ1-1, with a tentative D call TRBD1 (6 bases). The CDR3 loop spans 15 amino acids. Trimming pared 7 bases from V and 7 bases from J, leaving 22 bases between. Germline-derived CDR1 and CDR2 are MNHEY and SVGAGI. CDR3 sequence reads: CASIPRGGQILEAFF. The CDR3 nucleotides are TGTGCCAGCATCCCGCGAGGGGGACAAATCCTTGAAGCTTTCTTT.

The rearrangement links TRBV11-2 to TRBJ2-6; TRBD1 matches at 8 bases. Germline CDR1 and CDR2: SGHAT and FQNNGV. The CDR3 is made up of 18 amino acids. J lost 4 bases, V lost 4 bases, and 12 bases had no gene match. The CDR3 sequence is CASSSRPTGVTGANVLTF. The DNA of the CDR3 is TGTGCCAGCAGCTCCAGACCGACAGGGGTAACCGGGGCCAACGTCCTGACTTTC.